This TCR beta chain was recorded in a study of blood T cells in healthy people across ages. J was trimmed by 8 bases and V by 4 bases; bases with no gene match: 9. Germline assignment: CDR1 MNHEY and CDR2 SVGAGI. This CDR3 is built from 14 residues. For the second PCR, which ran for about 6 to 12 cycles, a sample-barcoded 5' primer and a J-beta primer mix were used. TCRdb ran MiXCR on the 5' RACE reads and lists one entry per CDR3 protein. Counted here are about 730,000 distinct CDR3 sequences, approximately 39% occurring once; the ten biggest clones make up roughly 19%. The TCR originated in a woman aged 55-75 years in good health. The chain couples TRBV6-5 to TRBJ1-1; 8 bases are a match to TRBD1. The source material was blood. The CDR3 loop reads CASSSATGAREAFF. The CDR3 DNA sequence: TGTGCCAGCAGTTCCGCGACAGGGGCGAGGGAAGCTTTCTTT.